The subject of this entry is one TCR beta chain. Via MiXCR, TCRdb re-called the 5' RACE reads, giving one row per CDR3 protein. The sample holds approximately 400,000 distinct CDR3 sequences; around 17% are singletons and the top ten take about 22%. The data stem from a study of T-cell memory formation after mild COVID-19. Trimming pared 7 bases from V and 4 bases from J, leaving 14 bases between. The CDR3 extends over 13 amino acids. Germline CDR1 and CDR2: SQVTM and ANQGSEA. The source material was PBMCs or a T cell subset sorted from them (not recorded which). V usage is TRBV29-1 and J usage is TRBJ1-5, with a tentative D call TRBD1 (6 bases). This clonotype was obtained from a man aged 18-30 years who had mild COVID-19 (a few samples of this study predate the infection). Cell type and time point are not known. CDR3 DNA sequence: TGCAGCGCTCGACAGGACGGGAATCAGCCCCAGCATTTT. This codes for CSARQDGNQPQHF.